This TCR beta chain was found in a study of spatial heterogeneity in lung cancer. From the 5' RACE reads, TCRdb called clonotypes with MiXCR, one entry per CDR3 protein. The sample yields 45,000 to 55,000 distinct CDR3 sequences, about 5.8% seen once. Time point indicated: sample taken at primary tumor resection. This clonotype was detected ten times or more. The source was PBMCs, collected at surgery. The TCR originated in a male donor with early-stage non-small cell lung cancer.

CDR3 nucleotide sequence: TGTGCCAGCCGCGCAGGGGGATGGGTTCAGTACTTC. This gives the protein CASRAGGWVQYF. The chain joins TRBV12-3 or TRBV12-4 to TRBJ2-4, with 7 bases matching TRBD1. This CDR3 has 12 residues. The V and J ends lost 8 bases and 11 bases, in that order; junction bases with no gene match: 9.